The 22 T cell receptor beta chains given below trace back to one sample, sequenced in a study of T cell repertoires in ileal Crohn's disease. Generated by immunoSEQ multiplex PCR, the TCRdb table keeps only in-frame clones and is missing some. Of around 15,000 clones listed, over 80% are singletons. Sample: ileal tissue. Every receptor here comes from an adult with Crohn's disease.

The chain links TRBV7-2 to TRBJ2-7, with 8 bases matching TRBD2. CDR3 length: 15 residues. Germline loops: CDR1 SGHTA, CDR2 FQGNSA. V shed 5 bases, J shed 3 bases, and the junction held 9 bases outside the gene matches. The CDR3 region is CASSPGGQEFYEQYF. CDR3 nucleotide sequence: TGTGCCAGCAGCCCGGGGGGGCAGGAGTTCTACGAGCAGTACTTC.

The chain combines TRBV5-6 with TRBJ1-6; 7 positions match TRBD1. CDR1 SGHDT and CDR2 YYEEEE come from the germline V gene. The CDR3 has 14 amino acids. Trimming removed 7 bases from V and 10 bases from J; junction bases left unmatched: 11. The CDR3 is CASRRGQVVSPLHF. In DNA, the CDR3 is TGTGCCAGCCGCCGCGGACAGGTGGTATCACCCCTCCACTTT.

The rearrangement links TRBV6-6 to TRBJ1-5, with 10 bases fitting TRBD1. V was pared by 0 bases and J by 2 bases, with 1 base of the junction left unmatched. In germline, CDR1 is MNHNY, CDR2 SVGAGI (reference sequence). This CDR3 spans 16 amino acids. In DNA form, the CDR3 reads TGTGCCAGCAGTTACTCAGGGACAGGGGGCAATCAGCCCCAGCATTTT. Protein product: CASSYSGTGGNQPQHF.

The rearrangement uses TRBV5-1 and TRBJ1-4; 7 bases are a match to TRBD1. The CDR3 is 15 residues long. V dropped 6 bases and J dropped 0; count of bases not matched to a gene: 5. The V gene's germline CDR1 is SGHRS and CDR2 YFSETQ. CDR3 sequence: CASTRDSTTNEKLFF. Here the CDR3 DNA reads TGCGCCAGCACCCGGGACAGCACAACTAATGAAAAACTGTTTTTT.

The gene calls are TRBV10-3 and TRBJ2-7; maybe TRBD2 (7 bases). Germline V gene data show CDR1 as ENHRY and CDR2 as SYGVKD. Trimming removed 9 bases at V and 5 bases at J, with 11 bases between. The CDR3 is made up of 11 amino acids. The CDR3 protein is CAIRGGDEQYF. CDR3 DNA: TGTGCCATTAGGGGGGGAGACGAGCAGTACTTC.

The chain recombines TRBV7-9 with TRBJ1-1, with a weak D call TRBD1 (5 bases). The V and J ends lost 4 bases and 4 bases respectively, with 13 bases between them. The CDR3 is 14 residues long. CDR1 SEHNR and CDR2 FQNEAQ come from the germline V gene (reference sequence). For the CDR3, the DNA is TGTGCCAGCAGCTCAGTTCCCAGGGTCACTGAAGCTTTCTTT. Translation gives CASSSVPRVTEAFF. The entire variable domain, with the rest obtained from reference TRBV7-9 and TRBJ1-1, is as follows: DTGVSQNPRHKITKRGQNVTFRCDPISEHNRLYWYRQTLGQGPEFLTYFQNEAQLEKSRLLSDRFSAERPKGSFSTLEIQRTEQGDSAMYLCASSSVPRVTEAFFGQGTRLTVV.

V is TRBV25-1 and J is TRBJ1-1; 7 nucleotides agree with TRBD1. V trimming: 1 base; J trimming: 7 bases; junction bases outside the gene matches: 6. The CDR3 has 14 residues. Germline V gene data show CDR1 as MGHDK and CDR2 as SYGVNS. CDR3 protein: CASSESFDRVEAFF. As DNA, the CDR3 is TGTGCCAGCAGTGAATCTTTCGACAGGGTTGAAGCTTTCTTT.

This clone showed up just once. The chain uses TRBV6-5 and TRBJ1-6, with a tentative D call TRBD1 (6 bases). The CDR3 has 14 residues. Germline assignment: CDR1 MNHEY and CDR2 SVGAGI. V was pared by 4 bases and J by 8 bases, with 12 bases between. The CDR3 protein is CASSWGGPHSPLHF. DNA of the CDR3: TGTGCCAGCAGTTGGGGGGGCCCTCATTCACCCCTCCACTTT.

The gene calls are TRBV6-1 and TRBJ1-6; 10 nucleotides agree with TRBD1. Trimming removed 6 bases from V and 8 bases from J; junction bases left unmatched: 7. Looked up from germline, CDR1 is MNHNS and CDR2 is SASEGT. CDR3 length: 15 amino acids. As DNA, the CDR3 is TGTGCCAGCAGCCTTACCGACAGGGGGCATTCACCCCTCCACTTT. Its protein product is CASSLTDRGHSPLHF.

The chain joins TRBV19 to TRBJ1-5, with TRBD1 identical over 8 bases. CDR3 length equals 13 residues. CDR1 LNHDA and CDR2 SQIVND come from the germline V gene (reference sequence). The trim removed 9 bases at V and 4 bases at J, leaving 5 bases unmatched. For the CDR3, the DNA is TGTGCCAGCAGGCAGGGGGCTAATCAGCCCCAGCATTTT. This sequence encodes CASRQGANQPQHF.

The V gene is TRBV11-1, the J gene TRBJ2-5; TRBD2 matches 10 bases. The DNA end favors TRBJ2-7, so the J call may be wrong. The CDR3 loop spans 14 amino acids. The germline V gene has CDR1 SGHAT and CDR2 FQDESV (reference sequence). The CDR3 nucleotides read TGTGCCAGCAGCCTAAGCGGGGGGGCCTACGAGCAGTACTTC. Its translation: CASSLSGGAYEQYF.

The chain is built from TRBV4-1 and TRBJ2-5; TRBD2 aligns across 8 bases. CDR3 size: 17 residues. V shed 0 bases, J shed 4 bases, and the junction held 10 bases outside the gene matches. Germline assignment: CDR1 MGHRA and CDR2 YSYEKL. The DNA for the CDR3 is TGCGCCAGCAGCCAAGATCGGGGGGGAAGAATAGGAGAGACCCAGTACTTC. It encodes CASSQDRGGRIGETQYF.

The V gene is TRBV6-5, the J gene TRBJ1-6; a possible D gene is TRBD1 (6 bases). The V and J ends lost 2 bases and 8 bases respectively, with 13 bases between them. The V gene's germline CDR1 is MNHEY and CDR2 SVGAGI. The CDR3 extends over 15 amino acids. The CDR3 DNA sequence: TGTGCCAGCAGTTACGTGGGGGCTTGGGATTCACCCCTCCACTTT. It encodes CASSYVGAWDSPLHF.

This chain connects TRBV19 to TRBJ1-5, with TRBD1 identical over 7 bases. The trim removed 7 bases at V and 2 bases at J, leaving 5 bases unmatched. The CDR3 is 14 residues long. Germline CDR1 and CDR2: LNHDA and SQIVND (reference sequence). The CDR3 region has the DNA TGTGCCAGTAATCACAGGGGTGGCAATCAGCCCCAGCATTTT. This gives the protein CASNHRGGNQPQHF.

This clone was observed once. V gene TRBV6-1 combines with J gene TRBJ1-3; D is perhaps TRBD1 (6 bases). V lost 6 bases, J lost 2 bases, and 14 bases lay in between. Per the germline V gene, CDR1 is MNHNS and CDR2 is SASEGT. The CDR3 sequence is 15 residues long. The CDR3 region is CASRNQGLAGNTIYF. The CDR3 DNA sequence: TGTGCCAGCAGGAATCAGGGGCTTGCTGGAAACACCATATATTTT.

The V and J genes are TRBV7-2 and TRBJ2-7, with D uncertain. CDR3 size: 12 residues. Germline CDR1 SGHTA, CDR2 FQGNSA. V lost 5 bases and J lost 4, with 9 bases in between. CDR3 in amino acids: CASSLNRYEQYF. The CDR3 DNA sequence: TGTGCCAGCAGCCTCAACAGATACGAGCAGTACTTC. Complete variable domain (other parts from reference TRBV7-2 and TRBJ2-7): GAGVSQSPSNKVTEKGKDVELRCDPISGHTALYWYRQSLGQGLEFLIYFQGNSAPDKSGLPSDRFSAERTGGSVSTLTIQRTQQEDSAVYLCASSLNRYEQYFGPGTRLTVT.

This clone was found a few times. This chain joins TRBV5-4 and TRBJ1-2; 7 nucleotides match TRBD1. The CDR3 has 18 residues. V gave up 5 bases and J gave up 3 bases; unmatched junction bases: 19. The germline V gene encodes CDR1 SGHNT and CDR2 YYREEE (reference sequence). CDR3 sequence: CASRDMGSIDRVDYGYTF. In DNA form, the CDR3 reads TGTGCCAGCAGGGATATGGGCAGTATTGACAGGGTAGACTATGGCTACACCTTC.

The J gene is TRBJ2-5, the V gene TRBV18; tentative D call: TRBD2 (5 bases). The last part of the DNA fits TRBJ2-7 better; the J call may be wrong. From germline, CDR1 is KGHSH and CDR2 LQKENI. This CDR3 has 16 residues. The CDR3, as DNA: TGTGCCAGCTCACCCCCGGACTCTAACGGGATCTACGAGCAGTACTTC. This encodes CASSPPDSNGIYEQYF.

The CDR3 is CASSLGGTGIVVEAFF. CDR3 sequence (DNA): TGTGCCAGCAGCTTAGGGGGCACAGGGATAGTTGTTGAAGCTTTCTTT. V and J are TRBV7-9 and TRBJ1-1; D possibly corresponds to TRBD1 (6 bases). Germline V lookup: CDR1 SEHNR, CDR2 FQNEAQ (reference sequence). The V gene lost 1 base and the J gene lost 7 bases, with 19 bases spanning the gap. CDR3 length: 16 amino acids.

The chain joins TRBV6-5 to TRBJ1-2; 11 bases are a match to TRBD1. This CDR3 has 13 amino acids. The germline V gene has CDR1 MNHEY and CDR2 SVGAGI. V lost 5 bases and J lost 8; bases outside the gene matches: 4. CDR3 loop: CASSRGQGDGYTF. The CDR3 bases are TGTGCCAGCAGTCGGGGACAGGGGGACGGCTACACCTTC.

The V gene is TRBV7-6, the J gene TRBJ2-3, with D possibly matching TRBD2 (6 bases). V was cut by 5 bases and J by 5 bases, with 8 bases left in between. The V gene's germline CDR1 is SGHVS and CDR2 FNYEAQ. This CDR3 spans 12 amino acids. CDR3: CASSPGLDTQYF. The CDR3 region has the DNA TGTGCCAGCAGCCCGGGACTAGATACGCAGTATTTT. Complete variable domain (other parts from reference TRBV7-6 and TRBJ2-3): GAGVSQSPRYKVTKRGQDVALRCDPISGHVSLYWYRQALGQGPEFLTYFNYEAQQDKSGLPNDRFSAERPEGSISTLTIQRTEQRDSAMYRCASSPGLDTQYFGPGTRLTVL.

This rearrangement joins TRBV19 to TRBJ1-5; D remains unclear. This CDR3 contains 13 residues. Looked up from germline, CDR1 is LNHDA and CDR2 is SQIVND (reference sequence). V lost 5 bases and J 6 bases, leaving 11 bases between the germline ends. The DNA of the CDR3 is TGTGCCAGTAGTGGTCAAGCGGGTCAGCCCCAGCATTTT. Its translation is CASSGQAGQPQHF.